What follows is one T cell receptor (beta chain) and its context. Produced via immunoSEQ multiplex PCR; TCRdb's table is partial and in-frame only. The table shows roughly 20,000 clones, with less than 90% occurring only once. Trimming cost V 2 bases and J 9 bases; bases outside gene matches: 5. Germline V gives CDR1 SGHTA, CDR2 FQGNSA. CDR3 length: 14 residues. This specimen belongs to a study of OX40 agonist ivuxolimab in advanced cancers. The sequenced sample was CD4+ or CD8+ T cells sorted from blood, obtained in a trial of the OX40 agonist ivuxolimab. The chain carries TRBV7-2 and TRBJ2-1; 9 positions agree with TRBD2. The receptor comes from an adult with an advanced solid tumor such as melanoma, head and neck, liver or kidney cancer. CDR3 residues: CASSLTSGSVEQFF. Here the CDR3 DNA reads TGTGCCAGCAGCTTAACTAGCGGGTCCGTTGAGCAGTTCTTC.